The TCR beta chain described here comes from a study of T cell clusters in autoimmune cytopenias. Multiplex touch-down PCR amplified TRB using TRB-A and TRB-B pools in one tube. Reanalyzing the multiplex PCR reads, TCRdb keeps one entry per CDR3 protein, without DNA. There are fewer than 2,000 distinct CDR3 sequences in the sample, with 6.2% held by the top ten. TRB was amplified from roughly 270 ng of peripheral blood genomic DNA per sample. The CDR3 is 17 amino acids. CDR1 GTSNPN and CDR2 SVGIG come from the germline V gene (reference sequence). The specimen sequenced was peripheral blood. The chain uses TRBV30 and TRBJ1-2; no DNA is available, so the TRBD1 call from TCRdb remains unchecked. This sequence originates from a human donor with an autoimmune cytopenia or autoimmune hepatitis (not recorded which). This CDR3 is CASKSPLGQARAYGYTF.